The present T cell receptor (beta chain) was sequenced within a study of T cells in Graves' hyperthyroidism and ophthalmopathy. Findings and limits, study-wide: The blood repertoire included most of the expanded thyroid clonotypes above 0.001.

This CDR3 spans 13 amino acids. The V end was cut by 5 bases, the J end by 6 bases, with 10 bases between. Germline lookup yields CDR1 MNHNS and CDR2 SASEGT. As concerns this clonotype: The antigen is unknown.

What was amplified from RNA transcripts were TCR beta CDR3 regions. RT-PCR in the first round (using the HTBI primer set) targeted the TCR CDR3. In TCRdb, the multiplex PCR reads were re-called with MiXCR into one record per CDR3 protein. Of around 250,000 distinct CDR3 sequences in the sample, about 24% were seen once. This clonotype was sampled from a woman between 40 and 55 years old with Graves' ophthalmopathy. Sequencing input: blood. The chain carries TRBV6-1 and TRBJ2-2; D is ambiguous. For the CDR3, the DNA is TGTGCCAGCAGTCAACTCTCCTCCGGGGAGCTGTTTTTT. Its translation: CASSQLSSGELFF.